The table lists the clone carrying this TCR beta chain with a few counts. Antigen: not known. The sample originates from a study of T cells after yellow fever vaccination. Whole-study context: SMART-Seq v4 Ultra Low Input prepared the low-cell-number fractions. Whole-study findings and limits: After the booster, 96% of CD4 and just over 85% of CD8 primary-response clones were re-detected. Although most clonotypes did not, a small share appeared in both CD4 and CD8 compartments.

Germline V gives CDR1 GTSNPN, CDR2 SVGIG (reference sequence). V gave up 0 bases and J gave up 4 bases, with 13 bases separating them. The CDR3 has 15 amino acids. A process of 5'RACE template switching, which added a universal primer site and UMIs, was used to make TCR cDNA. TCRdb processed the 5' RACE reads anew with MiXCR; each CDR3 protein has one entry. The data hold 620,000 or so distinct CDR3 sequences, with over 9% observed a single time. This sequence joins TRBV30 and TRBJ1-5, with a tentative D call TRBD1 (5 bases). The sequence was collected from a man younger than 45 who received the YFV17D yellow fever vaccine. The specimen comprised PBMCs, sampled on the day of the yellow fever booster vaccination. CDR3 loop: CAWSVLGQRNQPQHF. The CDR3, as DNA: TGTGCCTGGAGTGTACTGGGGCAGAGGAATCAGCCCCAGCATTTT.